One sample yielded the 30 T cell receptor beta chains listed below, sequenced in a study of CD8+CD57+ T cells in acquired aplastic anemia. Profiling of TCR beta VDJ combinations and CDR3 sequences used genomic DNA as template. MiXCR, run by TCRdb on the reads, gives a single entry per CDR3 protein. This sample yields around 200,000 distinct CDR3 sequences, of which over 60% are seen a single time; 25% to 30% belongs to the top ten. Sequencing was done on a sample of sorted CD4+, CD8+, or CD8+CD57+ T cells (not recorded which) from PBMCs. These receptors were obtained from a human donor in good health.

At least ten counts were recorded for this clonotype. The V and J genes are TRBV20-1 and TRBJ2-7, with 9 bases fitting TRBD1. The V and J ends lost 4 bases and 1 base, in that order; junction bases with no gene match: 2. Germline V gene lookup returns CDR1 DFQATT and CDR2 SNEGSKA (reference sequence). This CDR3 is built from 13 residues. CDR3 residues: CSATDRGSYEQYF. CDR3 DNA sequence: TGCAGTGCTACGGACAGGGGATCCTACGAGCAGTACTTC.

CDR3: CASSLRQGEETQYF. CDR3 in DNA: TGTGCCAGCAGCTTAAGGCAGGGAGAAGAGACCCAGTACTTC. This sequence joins TRBV7-9 and TRBJ2-5; TRBD1 or TRBD2 may be the D gene (5 bases each). Trimming cost V 2 bases and J 3 bases, with 10 bases left between them. The germline V gene has CDR1 SEHNR and CDR2 FQNEAQ (reference sequence). The CDR3 has 14 amino acids.

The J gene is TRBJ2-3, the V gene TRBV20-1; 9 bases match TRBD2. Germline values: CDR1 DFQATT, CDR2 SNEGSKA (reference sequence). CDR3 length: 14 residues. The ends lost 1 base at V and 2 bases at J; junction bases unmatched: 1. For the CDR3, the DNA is TGCAGTGCTAGAGTAGCGGGGGTCACAGATACGCAGTATTTT. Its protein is CSARVAGVTDTQYF.

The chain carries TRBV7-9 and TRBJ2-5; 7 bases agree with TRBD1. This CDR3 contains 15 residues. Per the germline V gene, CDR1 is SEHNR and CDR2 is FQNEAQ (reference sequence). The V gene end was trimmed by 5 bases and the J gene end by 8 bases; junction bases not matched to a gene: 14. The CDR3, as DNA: TGTGCCAGCAGCAAGGGACAGCCGTTCAAGGGTACCCAGTACTTC. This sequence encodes CASSKGQPFKGTQYF.

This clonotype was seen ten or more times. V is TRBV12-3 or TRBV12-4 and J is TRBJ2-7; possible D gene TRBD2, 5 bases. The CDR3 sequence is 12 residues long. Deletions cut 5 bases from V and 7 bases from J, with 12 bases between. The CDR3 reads CASSPPSQEQYF. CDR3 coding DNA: TGTGCCAGCAGTCCCCCTAGCCAAGAGCAGTACTTC.

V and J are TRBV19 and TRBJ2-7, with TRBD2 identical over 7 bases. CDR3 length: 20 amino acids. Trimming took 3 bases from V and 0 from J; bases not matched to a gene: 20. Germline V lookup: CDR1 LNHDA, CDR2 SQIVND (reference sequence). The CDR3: CASSIVAMNRGRGSSYEQYF. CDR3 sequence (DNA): TGTGCCAGTAGTATCGTGGCGATGAATCGAGGGCGGGGGAGCTCCTACGAGCAGTACTTC. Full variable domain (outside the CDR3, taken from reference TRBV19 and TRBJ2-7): DGGITQSPKYLFRKEGQNVTLSCEQNLNHDAMYWYRQDPGQGLRLIYYSQIVNDFQKGDIAEGYSVSREKKESFPLTVTSAQKNPTAFYLCASSIVAMNRGRGSSYEQYFGPGTRLTVT.

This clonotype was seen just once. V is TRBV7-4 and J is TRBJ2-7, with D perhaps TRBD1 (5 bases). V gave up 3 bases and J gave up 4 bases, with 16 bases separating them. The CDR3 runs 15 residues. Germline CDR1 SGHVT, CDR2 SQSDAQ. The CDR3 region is CASSFGAGLLYEQYF. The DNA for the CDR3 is TGTGCCAGCAGCTTTGGGGCAGGCCTTTTGTACGAGCAGTACTTC.

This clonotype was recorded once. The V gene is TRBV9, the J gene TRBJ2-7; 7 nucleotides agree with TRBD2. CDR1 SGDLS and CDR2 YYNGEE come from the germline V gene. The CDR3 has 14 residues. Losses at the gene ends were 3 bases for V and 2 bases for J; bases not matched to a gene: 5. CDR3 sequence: CASSARTSTYEQYF. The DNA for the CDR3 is TGTGCCAGCAGCGCCCGGACTAGTACCTACGAGCAGTACTTC.

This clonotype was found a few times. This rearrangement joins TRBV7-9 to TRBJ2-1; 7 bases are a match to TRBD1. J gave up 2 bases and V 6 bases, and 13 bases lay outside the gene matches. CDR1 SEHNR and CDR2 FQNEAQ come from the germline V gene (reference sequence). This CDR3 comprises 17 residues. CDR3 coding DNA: TGTGCCAGCAGTAACAACCCCGGGACAGTGACCTACAATGAGCAGTTCTTC. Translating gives CASSNNPGTVTYNEQFF.

This chain's CDR3 is CATSGPRSNQPQHF. The CDR3 DNA is TGTGCCACCAGTGGTCCCCGGAGCAATCAGCCCCAGCATTTT. The V and J genes are TRBV24-1 and TRBJ1-5; D not certain. Germline V CDR1 and CDR2: KGHDR, SFDVKD. The CDR3 has 14 amino acids. The V end was cut by 5 bases, the J end by 1 base, with 8 bases between.

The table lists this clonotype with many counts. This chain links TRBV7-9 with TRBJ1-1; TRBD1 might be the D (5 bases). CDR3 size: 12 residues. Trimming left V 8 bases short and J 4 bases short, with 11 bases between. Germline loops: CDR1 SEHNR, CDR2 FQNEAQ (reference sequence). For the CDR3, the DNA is TGTGCCAGCCTGCAGGGCGGCACTGAAGCTTTCTTT. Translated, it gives CASLQGGTEAFF.

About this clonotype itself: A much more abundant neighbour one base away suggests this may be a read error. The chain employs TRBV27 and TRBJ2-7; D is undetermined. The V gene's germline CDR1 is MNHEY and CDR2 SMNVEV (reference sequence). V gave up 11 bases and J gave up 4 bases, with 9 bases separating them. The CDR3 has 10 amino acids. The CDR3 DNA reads TGTGCCGCGCACTATTACGAGCAGTACTTC. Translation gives CAAHYYEQYF.

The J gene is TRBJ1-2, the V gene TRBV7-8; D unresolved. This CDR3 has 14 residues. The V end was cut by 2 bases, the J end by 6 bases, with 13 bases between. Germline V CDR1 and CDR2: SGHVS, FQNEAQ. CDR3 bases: TGTGCCAGCAGCTTAATGGGTGAAACCGATGGCTACACCTTC. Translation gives CASSLMGETDGYTF.

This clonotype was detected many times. The chain's CDR3 is CASSVGASGSYEQYF. For the CDR3, the DNA is TGTGCCAGCAGCGTAGGGGCTAGCGGGAGCTACGAGCAGTACTTC. This sequence joins TRBV9 and TRBJ2-7; TRBD2 aligns across 10 bases. V was clipped by 0 bases and J by 3 bases; unmatched bases: 3. This CDR3 is 15 amino acids long. The germline V gene has CDR1 SGDLS and CDR2 YYNGEE.

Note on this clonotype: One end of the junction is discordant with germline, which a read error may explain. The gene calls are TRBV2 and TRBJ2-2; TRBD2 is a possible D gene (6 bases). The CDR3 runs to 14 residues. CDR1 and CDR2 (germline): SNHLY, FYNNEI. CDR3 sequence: CASSLGVNTGGLFF. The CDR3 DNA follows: TGTGCCAGCAGTTTGGGCGTAAACACCGGGGGGCTGTTTTTT. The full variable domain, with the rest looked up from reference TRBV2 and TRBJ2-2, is EPEVTQTPSHQVTQMGQEVILRCVPISNHLYFYWYRQILGQKVEFLVSFYNNEISEKSEIFDDQFSVERPDGSNFTLKIRSTKLEDSAMYFCASSLGVNTGGLFFGEGSRLTVL.

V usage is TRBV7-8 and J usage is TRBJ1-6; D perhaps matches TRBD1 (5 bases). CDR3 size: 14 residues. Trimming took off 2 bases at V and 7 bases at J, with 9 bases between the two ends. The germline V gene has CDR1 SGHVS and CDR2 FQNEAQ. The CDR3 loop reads CASSLSGRNSPLHF. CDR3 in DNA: TGTGCCAGCAGCTTATCAGGGAGGAATTCACCCCTCCACTTT.

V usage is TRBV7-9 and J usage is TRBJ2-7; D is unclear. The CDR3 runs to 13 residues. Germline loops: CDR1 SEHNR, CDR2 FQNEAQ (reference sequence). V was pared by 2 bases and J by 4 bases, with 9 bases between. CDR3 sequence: CASSLSQQYEQYF. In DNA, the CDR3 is TGTGCCAGCAGCTTATCCCAGCAGTACGAGCAGTACTTC.

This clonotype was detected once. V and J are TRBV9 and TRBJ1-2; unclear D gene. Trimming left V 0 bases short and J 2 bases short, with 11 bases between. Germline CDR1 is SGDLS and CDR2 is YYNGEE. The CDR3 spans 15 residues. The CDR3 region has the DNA TGTGCCAGCAGCGTAGGGCCCGGGCAGAACTATGGCTACACCTTC. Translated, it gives CASSVGPGQNYGYTF.

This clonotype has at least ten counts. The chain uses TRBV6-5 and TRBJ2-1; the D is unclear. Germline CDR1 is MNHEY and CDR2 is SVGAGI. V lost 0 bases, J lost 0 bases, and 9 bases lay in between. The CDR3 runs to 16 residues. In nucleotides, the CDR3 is TGTGCCAGCAGTTACTCGAGCTCCAGCTCCTACAATGAGCAGTTCTTC. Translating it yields CASSYSSSSSYNEQFF.

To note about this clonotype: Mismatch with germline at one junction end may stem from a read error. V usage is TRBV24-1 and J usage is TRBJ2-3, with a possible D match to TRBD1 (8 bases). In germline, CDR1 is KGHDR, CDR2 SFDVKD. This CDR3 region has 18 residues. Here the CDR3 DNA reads TGCAGTGCTCCCCAGGGGGGGACAGGCCCCTCAAAGACAGATACGCAGTATTTT. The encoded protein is CSAPQGGTGPSKTDTQYF.

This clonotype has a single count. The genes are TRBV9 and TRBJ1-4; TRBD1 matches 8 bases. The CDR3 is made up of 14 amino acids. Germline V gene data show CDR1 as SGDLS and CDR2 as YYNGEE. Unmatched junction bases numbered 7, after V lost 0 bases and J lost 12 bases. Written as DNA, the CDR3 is TGTGCCAGCAGCGTAGGACAGGGGAACTCGGAACTGTTTTTT. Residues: CASSVGQGNSELFF.

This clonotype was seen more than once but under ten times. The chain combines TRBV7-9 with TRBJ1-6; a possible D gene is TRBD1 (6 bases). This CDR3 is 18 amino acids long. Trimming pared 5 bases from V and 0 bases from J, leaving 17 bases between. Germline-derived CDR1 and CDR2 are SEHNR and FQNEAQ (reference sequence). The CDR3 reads CASSPRDTPSSYNSPLHF. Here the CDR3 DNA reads TGTGCCAGCAGCCCACGGGACACCCCGAGCTCCTATAATTCACCCCTCCACTTT.

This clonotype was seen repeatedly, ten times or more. The CDR3 DNA reads as TGTGCCAGCAGTGAGTCTGGCGGGGATCTCTACAATGAGCAGTTCTTC. This gives the protein CASSESGGDLYNEQFF. V and J are TRBV25-1 and TRBJ2-1; D perhaps matches TRBD2 (6 bases). This CDR3 contains 16 residues. Germline CDR1 reads MGHDK; CDR2 reads SYGVNS. The V and J ends lost 3 bases and 3 bases respectively, with 15 bases between them.

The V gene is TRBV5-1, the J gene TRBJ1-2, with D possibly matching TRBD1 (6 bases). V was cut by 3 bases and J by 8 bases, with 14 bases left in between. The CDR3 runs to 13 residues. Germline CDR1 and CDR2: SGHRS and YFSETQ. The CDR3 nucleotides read TGCGCCAGCAGCTATGAGGGGGAACGGGGCTACACCTTC. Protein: CASSYEGERGYTF.

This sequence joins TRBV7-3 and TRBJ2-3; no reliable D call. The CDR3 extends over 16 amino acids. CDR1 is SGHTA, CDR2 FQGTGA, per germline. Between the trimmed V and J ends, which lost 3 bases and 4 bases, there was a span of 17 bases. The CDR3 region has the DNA TGTGCCAGCAGCTTGGGCCCCGCTGTGAGCGCAGATACGCAGTATTTT. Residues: CASSLGPAVSADTQYF.

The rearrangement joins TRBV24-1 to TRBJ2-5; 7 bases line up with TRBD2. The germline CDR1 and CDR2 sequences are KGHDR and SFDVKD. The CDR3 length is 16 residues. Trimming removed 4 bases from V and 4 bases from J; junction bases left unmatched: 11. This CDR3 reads CATSDRGERDGETQYF. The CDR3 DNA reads TGTGCCACCAGTGACCGTGGCGAGCGGGACGGAGAGACCCAGTACTTC.

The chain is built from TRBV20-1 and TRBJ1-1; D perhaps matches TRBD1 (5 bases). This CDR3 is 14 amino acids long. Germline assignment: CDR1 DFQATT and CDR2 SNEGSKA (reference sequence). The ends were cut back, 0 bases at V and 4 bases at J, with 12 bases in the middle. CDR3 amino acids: CSARETGRATEAFF. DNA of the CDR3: TGCAGTGCTAGAGAAACAGGTAGGGCCACTGAAGCTTTCTTT.

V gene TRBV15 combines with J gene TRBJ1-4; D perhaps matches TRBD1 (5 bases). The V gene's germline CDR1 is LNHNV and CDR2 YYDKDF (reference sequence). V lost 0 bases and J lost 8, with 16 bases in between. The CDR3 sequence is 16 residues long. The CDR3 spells CATSREGEVWSEKLFF. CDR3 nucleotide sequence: TGTGCCACCAGCAGAGAGGGGGAGGTTTGGAGCGAAAAACTGTTTTTT.

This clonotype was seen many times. CDR3 DNA sequence: TGCGCCAGCAGTGACCCCGCAGCGGGAGTCGTTGAGCAGTTCTTC. Translation gives CASSDPAAGVVEQFF. The chain employs TRBV10-1 and TRBJ2-1; 8 bases agree with TRBD2. The CDR3 has 15 amino acids. Germline CDR1 WNHNN, CDR2 SYGVQD (reference sequence). V trimming: 3 bases; J trimming: 9 bases; junction bases outside the gene matches: 10.

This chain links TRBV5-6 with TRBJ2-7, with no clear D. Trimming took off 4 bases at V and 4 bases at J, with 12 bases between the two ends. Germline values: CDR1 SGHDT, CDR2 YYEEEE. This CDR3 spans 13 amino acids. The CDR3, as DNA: TGTGCCAGCAGCCTATCATGCAGTTACGAGCAGTACTTC. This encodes CASSLSCSYEQYF.